This T cell receptor beta chain was identified in a study of vaccination and CD4 T cells after COVID-19 (dated by TCRdb to about 2022). General notes on the study: Every convalescent patient had a positive nasal swab PCR test for SARS-CoV-2, with mild disease in about 9 patients and severe disease in one. In the convalescent cohort there were six males and four females, among whom were two Hispanic individuals, seven Caucasians, two Asians and one multiracial person. The cultures were stimulated with overlapping spike peptide pools from SARS-CoV-2 and from the common cold coronaviruses HCoV-NL63, HCoV-OC43 and HCoV-229E. As controls, cultures received a CEFX viral epitope pool (the positive control), an HIV-1 Nef peptide pool (the negative control), or no peptide at all. Post-COVID blood samples from convalescent patients were collected a median of roughly 100 days after diagnosis, with a range of about 35 to 161 days. Two doses of either the Pfizer-BioNTech BNT162b2 vaccine (n=8) or the Moderna mRNA-1273 vaccine (n=2) were administered to participants. Post-vaccine blood samples were obtained a median of approximately 74 days after the second vaccine dose, with a range of about 13 to 241 days. In 10 COVID-19 convalescent patients and several infection-naive healthy vaccine recipients, researchers compared the spike-specific CD4+ TCR repertoire from before mRNA vaccination with the repertoire from after. On the study overall, not on this receptor specifically: In convalescent patients, a median 86.3% of post-vaccine SARS-CoV-2-reactive clones were detected only after vaccination, suggesting vaccine-specific priming. Although the median number of SARS-CoV-2-reactive clonotypes went up from some 23 after infection to some 37 after vaccination, the increase was not significant. In convalescent patients, nearly all vaccine-specific clones (304 of 307) were found to be mono-reactive for SARS-CoV-2 spike rather than cross-reactive with common cold coronaviruses. Only a relatively small number of convalescent patients were included in the study, and early timepoints following natural infection were not analyzed.

The library relied on PCR. DNA from cultured CD4+ T cells underwent TCR sequencing with the Oncomine TCR Beta short-read assay at the Johns Hopkins FTIC core. The QIAamp micro DNA kit was used to extract genomic DNA from the cultured CD4+ T cells. Oncomine TCR Beta libraries from cultured CD4+ T cells were pooled with unique dual indexes and sequenced on an Illumina iSeq 100. On the study's bioinformatics: Non-productive sequences were removed, and CDR3s not starting with C, not ending with F or W, or shorter than 7 amino acids were discarded. Antigen-specific clonotypes were identified using the MANAFEST web application through comparison of peptide-stimulated wells with reference and other culture wells. An FDR below 0.05, an odds ratio above 5, and a productive frequency above 0.1% in at least two of three replicate wells were required for clones to be considered positive. A clonotype counted as cross-reactive if it showed significant expansion both in the SARS-CoV-2 spike wells and in at least one common cold coronavirus spike condition. Using R version 3.6.1, CDR3 homology was evaluated through Levenshtein distances (stringdist) along with unrooted phylogenetic trees (ape). Using fastp trimming at Q25 and MiXCR clonotype assembly, TCRdb reanalyzed the public sequencing data and kept in-frame beta chains. Rows merge per CDR3 protein into single entries with the most common DNA and genes. Clone size and V and J calls follow TCRdb, not the original study. Counted in this sample were almost 5,500 distinct CDR3 sequences; over 30% of them appeared once. Approximately 33% of the sample rests with the top ten.

This clonotype registers as medium-sized (0.01 to 0.1%) within its sample. The target of this receptor is not known. No qualities accompany the bases; no much larger clone lies one base away. CDR1 and CDR2 are drawn from the germline V gene: SGHTA, FQGNSA. The cysteine opens and the phenylalanine closes a CDR3 of 14 amino acids. The entry retains the CDR3 DNA only, 42 bases that are in frame from base 1. V drops 5 bases and J drops 8 bases, leaving 18 bases in between. Read against the paper, the sample's treatment or condition label means: roughly 10-day PBMC culture with coronavirus spike peptide pools or control peptides (ViraFEST assay). The ViraFEST assay, used in the study, expanded antigen-specific T cells with peptide pools and then identified the expanded clonotypes through TCR sequencing. The convalescent patients' positive SARS-CoV-2 PCR tests were from March to December 2020, which was before the Alpha, Beta and Delta variants emerged in the United States. PBMCs were cultured at approximately 2.1 million per well in IMDM supplemented with roughly 5% human AB serum and roughly 10 IU/ml IL-2, with 9.5 to 10 ug/ml peptide pools added. On days 3 and 7, half of the culture medium was replaced with fresh IL-2-containing medium. CD4+ T cells were isolated after 10 days of culture through negative selection using the EasySep CD4+ T cell isolation kit. Ficoll-Paque Plus gradient centrifugation was used to isolate PBMCs from whole blood, and the isolated PBMCs were then either used fresh or cryopreserved at -140C. In general, triplicate wells were set up for every culture condition.

The receptor comes from a human donor who had recovered from COVID-19. The sequenced sample was CD4+ T cells from blood, cultured in vitro, obtained after SARS-CoV-2 vaccination. The rearrangement joined TRBV7-2 to TRBJ1-2; TRBD1 is possibly the D segment (5 matching bases). CDR3 protein: CASSPGRDVGGYTF. The sequenced DNA: TGTGCCAGCAGCCCAGGGCGGGACGTGGGCGGCTACACCTTC.